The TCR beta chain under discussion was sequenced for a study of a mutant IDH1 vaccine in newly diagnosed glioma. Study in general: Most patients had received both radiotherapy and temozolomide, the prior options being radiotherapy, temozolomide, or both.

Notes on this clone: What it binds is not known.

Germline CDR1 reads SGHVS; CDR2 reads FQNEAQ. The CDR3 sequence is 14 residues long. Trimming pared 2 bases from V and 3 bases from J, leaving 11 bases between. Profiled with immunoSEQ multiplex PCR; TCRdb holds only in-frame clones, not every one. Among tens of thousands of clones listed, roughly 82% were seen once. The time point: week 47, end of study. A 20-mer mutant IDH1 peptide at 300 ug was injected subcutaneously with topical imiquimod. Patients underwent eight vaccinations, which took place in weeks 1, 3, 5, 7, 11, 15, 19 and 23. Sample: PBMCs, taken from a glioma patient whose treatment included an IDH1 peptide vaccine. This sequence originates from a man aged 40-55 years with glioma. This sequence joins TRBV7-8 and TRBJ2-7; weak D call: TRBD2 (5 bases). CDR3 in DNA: TGTGCCAGCAGCTTACAAACGGGAATCTACGAGCAGTACGTC. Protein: CASSLQTGIYEQYV.